Each of the 20 T cell receptor beta chains below was sequenced from the same sample in a study of cytomegalovirus exposure and HLA in healthy donors. PCR involved 60 Vbeta and 13 Jbeta primers. This table comes from immunoSEQ multiplex PCR, and its TCRdb copy is limited to in-frame clones, with some not included. The data hold under 200,000 clones, with about 71% observed a single time. The specimen sequenced was PBMCs. The receptors here all came from a man aged 50-59 years in good health and CMV-seronegative.

The gene calls are TRBV7-2 and TRBJ1-5; D is uncertain. Germline V gives CDR1 SGHTA, CDR2 FQGNSA. V was trimmed by 3 bases and J by 3 bases, leaving 6 bases between them. The CDR3 runs 13 residues. CDR3 in amino acids: CASSFTDNQPQHF. CDR3 nucleotides: TGTGCCAGCAGCTTTACAGACAATCAGCCCCAGCATTTT.

J is TRBJ1-1 and V is TRBV5-4; possible D gene TRBD1, 6 bases. This CDR3 comprises 15 residues. Between the trimmed V and J ends, which lost 2 bases and 0 bases, there was a span of 11 bases. Germline CDR1 SGHNT, CDR2 YYREEE (reference sequence). The CDR3: CASSFWAGVNTEAFF. The DNA for the CDR3 is TGTGCCAGCAGCTTCTGGGCAGGGGTGAACACTGAAGCTTTCTTT.

The rearrangement uses TRBV6-4 and TRBJ2-1; 10 bases map to TRBD1. V lost 2 bases and J lost 7; bases outside the gene matches: 5. The CDR3 contains 15 residues. Germline values: CDR1 MRHNA, CDR2 SNTAGT. CDR3 protein: CASSDRDRGKNEQFF. The CDR3 DNA is TGTGCCAGCAGTGACCGGGACAGGGGAAAGAATGAGCAGTTCTTC.

The V and J genes are TRBV6-5 and TRBJ1-2; a weak D match, TRBD1 (6 bases). V was shortened by 5 bases and J by 0 bases, with 13 bases between the two germline ends. Germline values: CDR1 MNHEY, CDR2 SVGAGI. The CDR3 has 15 amino acids. The CDR3 sequence: CASSTRGGANYGYTF. CDR3 DNA sequence: TGTGCCAGCAGTACAAGAGGGGGAGCTAACTATGGCTACACCTTC.

A few counts support this clone. The chain joins TRBV6-1 to TRBJ2-1; 11 bases map to TRBD1. V lost 3 bases and J lost 3; bases outside the gene matches: 1. Germline CDR1 and CDR2: MNHNS and SASEGT. The CDR3 has 15 residues. The CDR3 here is CASSEGTGGYNEQFF. CDR3 DNA: TGTGCCAGCAGTGAGGGGACAGGGGGCTACAATGAGCAGTTCTTC.

This clone was detected once. The chain couples TRBV9 to TRBJ2-3; D is possibly TRBD2 (6 bases). Germline V CDR1 and CDR2: SGDLS, YYNGEE. The germline V and J ends were trimmed by 2 bases and 6 bases, with 25 bases remaining between them. This CDR3 has 18 residues. The CDR3: CASSVVPTGVFETDTQYF. The CDR3 DNA reads TGTGCCAGCAGCGTCGTTCCAACGGGGGTCTTCGAAACGGATACGCAGTATTTT.

This clone was counted between two and nine times. This chain uses TRBV2 with TRBJ2-7; 8 bases fit TRBD1. Trimming removed 4 bases from V and 4 bases from J; junction bases left unmatched: 6. The germline gives CDR1 SNHLY, CDR2 FYNNEI. The CDR3 length is 14 residues. CDR3 region: CASSGQGKEYEQYF. The CDR3 region has the DNA TGTGCCAGCAGTGGACAGGGGAAGGAATACGAGCAGTACTTC.

The chain combines TRBV4-2 with TRBJ2-7; D is possibly TRBD2 (6 bases). Trimming left V 1 base short and J 4 bases short, with 17 bases between. The CDR3 loop spans 16 amino acids. The germline CDR1 and CDR2 sequences are LGHNA and YNFKEQ. The CDR3, as DNA: TGTGCCAGCAGCCAAGGGCGGCAGGGAGGAGGTTACGAGCAGTACTTC. This codes for CASSQGRQGGGYEQYF.

V gene TRBV5-1 combines with J gene TRBJ2-7; TRBD1 matches 9 bases. The CDR3 has 16 residues. V lost 4 bases and J lost 4; bases outside the gene matches: 12. CDR1 and CDR2 (germline): SGHRS, YFSETQ. The CDR3 reads CASSVGSGTGRYEQYF. Here the CDR3 DNA reads TGCGCCAGCAGCGTAGGATCCGGGACAGGGAGGTACGAGCAGTACTTC.

V gene TRBV7-9 combines with J gene TRBJ1-1; TRBD1 matches at 9 bases. J was trimmed by 7 bases and V by 0 bases; bases with no gene match: 6. From germline, CDR1 is SEHNR and CDR2 FQNEAQ (reference sequence). CDR3 length equals 15 residues. The CDR3, as DNA: TGTGCCAGCAGCTTAGCCGGGACAGGGCTCCTTGAAGCTTTCTTT. Its protein product is CASSLAGTGLLEAFF. Full variable domain (rest looked up from reference TRBV7-9 and TRBJ1-1): DTGVSQNPRHKITKRGQNVTFRCDPISEHNRLYWYRQTLGQGPEFLTYFQNEAQLEKSRLLSDRFSAERPKGSFSTLEIQRTEQGDSAMYLCASSLAGTGLLEAFFGQGTRLTVV.

This rearrangement joins TRBV6-5 to TRBJ1-2; D gene unclear. Germline CDR1 MNHEY, CDR2 SVGAGI. Trimming shortened V by 0 bases and J by 3 bases, and 14 bases separated the two germline ends. This CDR3 comprises 16 residues. CDR3: CASSYSGRNGYYGYTF. CDR3 nucleotides: TGTGCCAGCAGTTACTCCGGGAGAAATGGCTACTATGGCTACACCTTC.

V is TRBV21-1 and J is TRBJ2-6; the table names TRBD1, a call not compared with the DNA. TRBV21-1 is reported as a pseudogene. This CDR3 has 20 residues. The CDR3 DNA reads as TGTGCCAGCAGCCCCCCCCCAAGAGGACAGGGTCGCTCTGGGGCCAACGTCCTGACTTTC. Encoded protein: CASSPPPRGQGRSGANVLTF.

V is TRBV9 and J is TRBJ1-5; D is unclear. Trimming removed 3 bases from V and 3 bases from J, with 7 bases in between. The germline V gene has CDR1 SGDLS and CDR2 YYNGEE. The CDR3 has 13 residues. CDR3 bases: TGTGCCAGCAGCGACAATGTCAATCAGCCCCAGCATTTT. Amino acids: CASSDNVNQPQHF.

J is TRBJ2-1 and V is TRBV2; 8 bases fit TRBD1. Losses at the gene ends were 8 bases for V and 2 bases for J; bases not matched to a gene: 8. Germline loops: CDR1 SNHLY, CDR2 FYNNEI. This CDR3 has 15 amino acids. The DNA for the CDR3 is TGTGCCAGCCCGGGACCCAGGGGGCCCTACAATGAGCAGTTCTTC. Protein: CASPGPRGPYNEQFF.

This sequence joins TRBV28 and TRBJ2-3, with TRBD1 identical over 7 bases. The germline V gene has CDR1 MDHEN and CDR2 SYDVKM. Trimming at V came to 3 bases and at J to 2 bases, leaving 2 bases not matched to a gene. This CDR3 comprises 14 residues. This CDR3 reads CASSFQGDTDTQYF. The CDR3 nucleotides read TGTGCCAGCAGTTTTCAGGGGGACACAGATACGCAGTATTTT.

J is TRBJ1-2 and V is TRBV4-1, with D perhaps matching TRBD1 (5 bases). The germline V and J ends were trimmed by 4 bases and 8 bases, with 14 bases remaining between them. Germline CDR1 reads MGHRA; CDR2 reads YSYEKL. This CDR3 spans 13 amino acids. CDR3 in amino acids: CASSPRQKEGYTF. CDR3 bases: TGCGCCAGCAGCCCACGACAGAAAGAGGGCTACACCTTC.

The chain has TRBV19 and TRBJ1-5; 8 bases map to TRBD1. The J segment lost 2 bases and the V segment lost 2 bases, leaving 5 bases of the junction unmatched. The CDR3 consists of 16 residues. The germline CDR1 and CDR2 sequences are LNHDA and SQIVND (reference sequence). The CDR3 DNA sequence: TGTGCCAGTAGTATATCGACAGGGGTGGGCAATCAGCCCCAGCATTTT. Residues: CASSISTGVGNQPQHF.

The gene calls are TRBV4-1 and TRBJ2-2; D may be TRBD1 (5 bases). CDR1 and CDR2 from the germline V gene are MGHRA and YSYEKL. With 0 bases removed from V and 1 base from J, the gap between germline ends came to 9 bases. CDR3 length: 16 amino acids. CDR3 in amino acids: CASSQERGLNTGELFF. In nucleotides, the CDR3 is TGCGCCAGCAGCCAAGAAAGGGGCTTGAACACCGGGGAGCTGTTTTTT.

The gene calls are TRBV18 and TRBJ2-3, with unresolved D. Trimming removed 4 bases from V and 3 bases from J, with 5 bases in between. Germline loops: CDR1 KGHSH, CDR2 LQKENI. The CDR3 sequence is 12 residues long. The CDR3 region is CASSLLTDTQYF. The CDR3, as DNA: TGTGCCAGCTCACTACTGACAGATACGCAGTATTTT. Filled out from reference TRBV18 and TRBJ2-3, the complete variable domain reads NAGVMQNPRHLVRRRGQEARLRCSPMKGHSHVYWYRQLPEEGLKFMVYLQKENIIDESGMPKERFSAEFPKEGPSILRIQQVVRGDSAAYFCASSLLTDTQYFGPGTRLTVL.

V is TRBV11-2 and J is TRBJ2-1; 9 positions match TRBD2. The CDR3 spans 17 residues. V shed 2 bases, J shed 5 bases, and the junction held 10 bases outside the gene matches. Germline V gives CDR1 SGHAT, CDR2 FQNNGV. CDR3 DNA sequence: TGTGCCAGCAGCTTAAGCTCGACCCTAGCGGGGAACAATGAGCAGTTCTTC. The encoded protein is CASSLSSTLAGNNEQFF.